The entry that follows covers one T cell receptor (beta chain) sequence. The target antigen is unknown. This sample is part of a study of T cell responses to AZD1222 COVID-19 vaccine. In the study overall: Pooling covered second doses at about 4 or about 12 weeks.

Study findings and constraints: Vaccination with two AZD1222 doses was followed by a rise in Spike-specific TCR breadth and depth. At study baseline, merely six AZD1222 recipients were seropositive.

The protocol was immunoSEQ multiplex PCR, while the TCRdb copy is restricted to in-frame clones and leaves out a portion. The sample consists of about 93,000 clones, just over 85% of them appearing once. The input for sequencing was peripheral blood, taken on day 0 of AZD1222 vaccination. This TCR was recovered from an adult in good health.

In DNA form, the CDR3 reads TGTGCCAGCTCACTGGAGGGACAGATGAACACTGAAGCTTTCTTT. It specifies CASSLEGQMNTEAFF. The gene calls are TRBV18 and TRBJ1-1; 7 bases line up with TRBD1. This CDR3 is 15 amino acids long. Losses at the gene ends were 4 bases for V and 0 bases for J; bases not matched to a gene: 5. CDR1 is KGHSH, CDR2 LQKENI, per germline.